The rows below give T cell receptor beta chains drawn from one sample of a study of PD-L1 blockade in urothelial cancer. Generated by immunoSEQ multiplex PCR, the TCRdb table keeps only in-frame clones and is missing some. The sample lists 50,000 or so clones; roughly 80% were seen once. The sequencing used PBMCs, collected around atezolizumab (anti-PD-L1) treatment. The source of these receptors is a man between 65 and 79 years old with urothelial cancer. Each CDR3 is given with its conserved first and last residue. The D gene is left open where the match is weak. Expanded clones are given a class, and other clones once, few, many or no size at all.

CDR3 DNA: TGTGCCAGCAGCTTCATTGGACACGTCTCCTACGAGCAGTACTTC
CDR3 protein: CASSFIGHVSYEQYF
V gene: TRBV11-2
J gene: TRBJ2-7
clone size: .
D gene: .

CDR3 DNA: TGTGCCAGCAGCCTCCTTAGGGGACAGGGGACCTACGAGCAGTACTTC
CDR3 protein: CASSLLRGQGTYEQYF
V gene: TRBV11-1
J gene: TRBJ2-7
clone size: .
D gene: TRBD1

CDR3 DNA: TGTGCCAGCAGTGCCAACCCGGGACTCATTACGGGCTATGGCTACACCTTC
CDR3 protein: CASSANPGLITGYGYTF
V gene: TRBV25-1
J gene: TRBJ1-2
clone size: .
D gene: .

CDR3 DNA: TGTGCCAGCAGCGAGGGGACAACCTATAATGAAAAACTGTTTTTT
CDR3 protein: CASSEGTTYNEKLFF
V gene: TRBV9
J gene: TRBJ1-4
clone size: .
D gene: .

CDR3 DNA: TGTGCCAGCAGCTTAGCGACCCCTACAGGGGGCCATGAGCAGTTCTTC
CDR3 protein: CASSLATPTGGHEQFF
V gene: TRBV7-2
J gene: TRBJ2-1
clone size: .
D gene: TRBD1

CDR3 DNA: TGTGCCATCAGGGAAGACAGGTACAATGAGCAGTTCTTC
CDR3 protein: CAIREDRYNEQFF
V gene: TRBV10-3
J gene: TRBJ2-1
clone size: .
D gene: .

CDR3 DNA: TGTGCCAGCAGCCCGAGAGGCTCTGGGGCCAACGTCCTGACTTTC
CDR3 protein: CASSPRGSGANVLTF
V gene: TRBV7-9
J gene: TRBJ2-6
clone size: .
D gene: .

CDR3 DNA: TGTGCCAGCAGTCCTTCAGGGGCAAGGGGTGAAAAACTGTTTTTT
CDR3 protein: CASSPSGARGEKLFF
V gene: TRBV27
J gene: TRBJ1-4
clone size: .
D gene: .

CDR3 DNA: TGTGCCAGTAGTGATAGAGGCAATCAGCCCCAGCATTTT
CDR3 protein: CASSDRGNQPQHF
V gene: TRBV19
J gene: TRBJ1-5
clone size: .
D gene: .

CDR3 DNA: TGTGCCAGCAGCTTGAAAGGGACAGGCAACACTGAAGCTTTCTTT
CDR3 protein: CASSLKGTGNTEAFF
V gene: TRBV11-3
J gene: TRBJ1-1
clone size: .
D gene: TRBD1

CDR3 DNA: TGTGCCAGCAGCATTGGGGGTCGGGAGGTCGACGGAAAACTGTTTTTT
CDR3 protein: CASSIGGREVDGKLFF
V gene: TRBV5-6
J gene: TRBJ1-4
clone size: .
D gene: .

CDR3 DNA: TGCAGCGTTGAAGGTAAGGCGGGCACTGAAGCTTTCTTT
CDR3 protein: CSVEGKAGTEAFF
V gene: TRBV29-1
J gene: TRBJ1-1
clone size: few
D gene: .

CDR3 DNA: TGTGCCAGCACCCGACTGGGTCTTAACTATGGCTACACCTTC
CDR3 protein: CASTRLGLNYGYTF
V gene: TRBV9
J gene: TRBJ1-2
clone size: .
D gene: .

CDR3 DNA: TGTGCCAGCAGTTTAGCGGGAGATGGCTCAGATACGCAGTATTTT
CDR3 protein: CASSLAGDGSDTQYF
V gene: TRBV4-2
J gene: TRBJ2-3
clone size: once
D gene: TRBD2

CDR3 DNA: TGTGCCAGCAGCCAGGAAATTAGCGGGGGGGCCCATGAGCAGTTCTTC
CDR3 protein: CASSQEISGGAHEQFF
V gene: TRBV7-2
J gene: TRBJ2-1
clone size: .
D gene: TRBD2

CDR3 DNA: TGTGCCAGTAGTATAATGTTGGCCAACACCGGGGAGCTGTTTTTT
CDR3 protein: CASSIMLANTGELFF
V gene: TRBV19
J gene: TRBJ2-2
clone size: few
D gene: .

CDR3 DNA: TGTGCCAGCAGCGCCCAGACTAGCGGGAGGGCCCCTACCTACGAGCAGTACTTC
CDR3 protein: CASSAQTSGRAPTYEQYF
V gene: TRBV7-8
J gene: TRBJ2-7
clone size: once
D gene: TRBD2

CDR3 DNA: TGTGCCAGCAGTGTCGGGGAGATCGATGAGCAGTTCTTC
CDR3 protein: CASSVGEIDEQFF
V gene: TRBV6-4
J gene: TRBJ2-1
clone size: .
D gene: .

CDR3 DNA: TGTGCCAGCAGCTTATCGAGCGGGGGGGCCTCTTACAATGAGCAGTTCTTC
CDR3 protein: CASSLSSGGASYNEQFF
V gene: TRBV7-2
J gene: TRBJ2-1
clone size: .
D gene: TRBD2

CDR3 DNA: TGTGCCAGCAGTTCACAGGGCGTCGCTGAAGCTTTCTTT
CDR3 protein: CASSSQGVAEAFF
V gene: TRBV6-1
J gene: TRBJ1-1
clone size: once
D gene: .

CDR3 DNA: TGTGCCACCAGCAGAGATCGACAGGGGGCCACAGATACGCAGTATTTT
CDR3 protein: CATSRDRQGATDTQYF
V gene: TRBV15
J gene: TRBJ2-3
clone size: .
D gene: TRBD1

CDR3 DNA: TGTGCCAGCAGCTTCCCGGGACACAGAGACCAAGAGACCCAGTACTTC
CDR3 protein: CASSFPGHRDQETQYF
V gene: TRBV5-4
J gene: TRBJ2-5
clone size: .
D gene: .